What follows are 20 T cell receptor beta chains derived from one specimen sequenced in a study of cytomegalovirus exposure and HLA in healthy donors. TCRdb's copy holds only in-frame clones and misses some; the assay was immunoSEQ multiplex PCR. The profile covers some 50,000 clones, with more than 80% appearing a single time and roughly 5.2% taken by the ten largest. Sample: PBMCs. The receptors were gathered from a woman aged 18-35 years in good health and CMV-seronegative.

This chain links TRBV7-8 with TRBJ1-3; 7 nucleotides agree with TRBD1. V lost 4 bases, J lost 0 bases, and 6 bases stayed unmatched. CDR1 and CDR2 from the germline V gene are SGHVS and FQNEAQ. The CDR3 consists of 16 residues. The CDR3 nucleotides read TGTGCCAGCAGCTCAGGGACAGCCAGCTCTGGAAACACCATATATTTT. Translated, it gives CASSSGTASSGNTIYF.

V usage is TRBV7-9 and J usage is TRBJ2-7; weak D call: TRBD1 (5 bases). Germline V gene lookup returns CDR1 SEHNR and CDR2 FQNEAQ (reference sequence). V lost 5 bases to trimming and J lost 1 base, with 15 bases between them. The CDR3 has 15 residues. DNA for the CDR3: TGTGCCAGCAGCCCAGGGTCTTCCTCTTCCTACGAGCAGTACTTC. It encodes CASSPGSSSSYEQYF. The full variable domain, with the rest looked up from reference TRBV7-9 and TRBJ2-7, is DTGVSQNPRHKITKRGQNVTFRCDPISEHNRLYWYRQTLGQGPEFLTYFQNEAQLEKSRLLSDRFSAERPKGSFSTLEIQRTEQGDSAMYLCASSPGSSSSYEQYFGPGTRLTVT.

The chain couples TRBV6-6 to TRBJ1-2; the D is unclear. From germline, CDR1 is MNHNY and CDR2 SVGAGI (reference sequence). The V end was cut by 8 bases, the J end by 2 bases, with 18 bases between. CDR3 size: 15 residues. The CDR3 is CASRLQRDTNYGYTF. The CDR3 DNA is TGTGCCAGCCGTCTTCAACGAGACACGAACTATGGCTACACCTTC.

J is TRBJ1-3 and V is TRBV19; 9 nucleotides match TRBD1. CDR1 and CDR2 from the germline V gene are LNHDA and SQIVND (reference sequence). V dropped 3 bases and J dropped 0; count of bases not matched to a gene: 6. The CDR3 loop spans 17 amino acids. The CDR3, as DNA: TGTGCCAGTAGTATCGGAGGACAGGGGTACTCTGGAAACACCATATATTTT. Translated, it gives CASSIGGQGYSGNTIYF.

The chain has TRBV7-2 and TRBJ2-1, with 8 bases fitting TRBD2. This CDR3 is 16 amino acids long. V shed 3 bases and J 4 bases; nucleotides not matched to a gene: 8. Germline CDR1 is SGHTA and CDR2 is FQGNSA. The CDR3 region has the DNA TGTGCCAGCAGCTTCGGCGGGGGGCCGAGGTACAATGAGCAGTTCTTC. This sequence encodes CASSFGGGPRYNEQFF. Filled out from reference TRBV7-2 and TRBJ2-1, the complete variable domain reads GAGVSQSPSNKVTEKGKDVELRCDPISGHTALYWYRQSLGQGLEFLIYFQGNSAPDKSGLPSDRFSAERTGGSVSTLTIQRTQQEDSAVYLCASSFGGGPRYNEQFFGPGTRLTVL.

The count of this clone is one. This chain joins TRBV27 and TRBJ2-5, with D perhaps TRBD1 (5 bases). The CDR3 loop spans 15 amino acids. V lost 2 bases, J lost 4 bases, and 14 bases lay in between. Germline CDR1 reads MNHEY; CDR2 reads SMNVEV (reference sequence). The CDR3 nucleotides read TGTGCCAGCAGTTTACGCCTACAGGTCTCAGAGACCCAGTACTTC. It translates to CASSLRLQVSETQYF.

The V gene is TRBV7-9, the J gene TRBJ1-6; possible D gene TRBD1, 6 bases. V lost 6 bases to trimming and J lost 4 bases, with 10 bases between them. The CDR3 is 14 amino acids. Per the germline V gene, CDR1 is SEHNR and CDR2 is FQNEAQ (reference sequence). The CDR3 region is CASRQDRYNSPLHF. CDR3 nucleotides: TGTGCCAGCAGGCAGGACAGATATAATTCACCCCTCCACTTT.

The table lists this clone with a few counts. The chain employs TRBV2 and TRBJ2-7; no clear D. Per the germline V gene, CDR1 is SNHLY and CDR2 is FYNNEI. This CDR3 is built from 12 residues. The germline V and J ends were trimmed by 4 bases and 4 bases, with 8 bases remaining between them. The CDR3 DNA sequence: TGTGCCAGCAGTGTGGCAACGTACGAGCAGTACTTC. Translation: CASSVATYEQYF. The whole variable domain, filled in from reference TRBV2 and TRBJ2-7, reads EPEVTQTPSHQVTQMGQEVILRCVPISNHLYFYWYRQILGQKVEFLVSFYNNEISEKSEIFDDQFSVERPDGSNFTLKIRSTKLEDSAMYFCASSVATYEQYFGPGTRLTVT.

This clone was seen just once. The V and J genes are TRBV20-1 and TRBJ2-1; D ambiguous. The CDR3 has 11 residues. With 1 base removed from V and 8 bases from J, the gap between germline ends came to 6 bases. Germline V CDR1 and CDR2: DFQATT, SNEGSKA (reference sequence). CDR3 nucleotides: TGCAGTGCTAGAGTTTTCGATGAGCAGTTCTTC. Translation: CSARVFDEQFF.

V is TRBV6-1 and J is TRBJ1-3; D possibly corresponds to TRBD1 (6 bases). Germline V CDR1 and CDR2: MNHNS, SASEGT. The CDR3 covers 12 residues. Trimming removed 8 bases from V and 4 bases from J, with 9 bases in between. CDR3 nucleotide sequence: TGTGCCAGCCTGGGGGCAGGAAACACCATATATTTT. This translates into CASLGAGNTIYF.

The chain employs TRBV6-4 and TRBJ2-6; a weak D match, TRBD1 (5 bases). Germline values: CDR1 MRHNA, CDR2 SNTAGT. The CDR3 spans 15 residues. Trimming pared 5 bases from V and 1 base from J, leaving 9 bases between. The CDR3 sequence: CASSLTGSGANVLTF. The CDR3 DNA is TGTGCCAGCAGTTTAACAGGTTCTGGGGCCAACGTCCTGACTTTC.

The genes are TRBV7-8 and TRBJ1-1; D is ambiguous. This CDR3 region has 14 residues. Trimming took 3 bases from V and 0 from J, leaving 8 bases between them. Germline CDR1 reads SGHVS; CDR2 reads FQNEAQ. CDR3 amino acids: CASSLLGLNTEAFF. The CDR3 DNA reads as TGTGCCAGCAGCTTGCTCGGGTTGAACACTGAAGCTTTCTTT.

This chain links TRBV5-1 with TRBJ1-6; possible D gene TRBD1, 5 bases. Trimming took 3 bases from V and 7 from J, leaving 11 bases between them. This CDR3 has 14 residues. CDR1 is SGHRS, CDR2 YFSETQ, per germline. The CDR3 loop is CASSSDTSNSPLHF. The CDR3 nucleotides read TGCGCCAGCAGCTCGGACACCTCCAATTCACCCCTCCACTTT.

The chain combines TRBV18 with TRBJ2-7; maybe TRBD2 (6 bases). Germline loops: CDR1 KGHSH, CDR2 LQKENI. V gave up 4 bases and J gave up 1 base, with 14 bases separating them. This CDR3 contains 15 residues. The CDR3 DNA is TGTGCCAGCTCACAGGCCGGTAGCGGATCCTACGAGCAGTACGTC. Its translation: CASSQAGSGSYEQYV.

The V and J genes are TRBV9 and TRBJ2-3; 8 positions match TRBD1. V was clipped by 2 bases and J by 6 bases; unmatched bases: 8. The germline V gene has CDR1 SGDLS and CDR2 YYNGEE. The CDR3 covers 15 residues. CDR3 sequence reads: CASSVNGYRGDTQYF. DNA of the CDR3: TGTGCCAGCAGCGTGAACGGGTACAGGGGGGATACGCAGTATTTT. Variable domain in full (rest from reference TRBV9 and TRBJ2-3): DSGVTQTPKHLITATGQRVTLRCSPRSGDLSVYWYQQSLDQGLQFLIQYYNGEERAKGNILERFSAQQFPDLHSELNLSSLELGDSALYFCASSVNGYRGDTQYFGPGTRLTVL.

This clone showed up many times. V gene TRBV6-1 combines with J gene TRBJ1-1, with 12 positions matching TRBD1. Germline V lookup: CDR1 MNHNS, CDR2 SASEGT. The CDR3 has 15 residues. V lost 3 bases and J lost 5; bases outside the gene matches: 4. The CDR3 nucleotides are TGTGCCAGCAGTGACGAGGGACAGGGGGCAACTGAAGCTTTCTTT. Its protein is CASSDEGQGATEAFF.

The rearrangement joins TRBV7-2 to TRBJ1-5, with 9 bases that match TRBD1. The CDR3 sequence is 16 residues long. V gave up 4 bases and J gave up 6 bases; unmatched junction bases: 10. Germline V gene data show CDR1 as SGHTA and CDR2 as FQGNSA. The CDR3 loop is CASSWTGASFGQPQHF. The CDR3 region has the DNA TGTGCCAGCAGCTGGACAGGGGCTTCCTTCGGTCAGCCCCAGCATTTT.

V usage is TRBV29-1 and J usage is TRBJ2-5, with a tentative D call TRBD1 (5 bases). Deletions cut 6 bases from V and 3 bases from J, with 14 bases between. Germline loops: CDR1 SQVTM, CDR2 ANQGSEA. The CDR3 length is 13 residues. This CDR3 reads CSVALGAEETQYF. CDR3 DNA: TGCAGCGTGGCCCTTGGGGCAGAAGAGACCCAGTACTTC.

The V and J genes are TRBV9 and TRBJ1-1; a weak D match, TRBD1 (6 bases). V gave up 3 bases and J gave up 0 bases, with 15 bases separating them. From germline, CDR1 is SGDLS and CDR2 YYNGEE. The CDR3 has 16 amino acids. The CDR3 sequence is CASSGYPGALNTEAFF. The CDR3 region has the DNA TGTGCCAGCAGCGGATACCCAGGGGCTCTGAACACTGAAGCTTTCTTT.

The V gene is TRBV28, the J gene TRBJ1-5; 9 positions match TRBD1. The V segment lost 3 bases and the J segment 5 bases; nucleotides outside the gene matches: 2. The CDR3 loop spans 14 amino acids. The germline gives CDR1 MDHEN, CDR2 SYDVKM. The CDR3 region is CASSFGQGYQPQHF. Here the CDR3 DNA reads TGTGCCAGCAGTTTTGGACAGGGGTATCAGCCCCAGCATTTT. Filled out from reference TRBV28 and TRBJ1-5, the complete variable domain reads DVKVTQSSRYLVKRTGEKVFLECVQDMDHENMFWYRQDPGLGLRLIYFSYDVKMKEKGDIPEGYSVSREKKERFSLILESASTNQTSMYLCASSFGQGYQPQHFGDGTRLSIL.